The subject of this entry is one TCR beta chain. Per germline, CDR1 MNHEY and CDR2 SVGAGI. The CDR3 runs to 15 residues. With 7 bases removed from V and 4 bases from J, the gap between germline ends came to 19 bases. In the source study's methods: Amplifying reference gene primers gave estimates of nucleated cell counts. The data were produced by immunoSEQ multiplex PCR, yet TCRdb's version contains in-frame clones alone and is incomplete. That table furnishes V, J and clone size, whereas the DNA furnished D and trimming. The table lists 150,000 to 200,000 clones, 80% to 90% of them singletons. This sample is part of a study of blood T cell repertoires in COVID-19. Turning to the study itself: The origin of the acute and convalescent COVID-19 samples was the United States, Italy and Spain.

Material for sequencing was peripheral blood. The chain is built from TRBV6-5 and TRBJ1-2; D might be TRBD1 (5 bases). The receptor comes from a human donor in a cohort sampled during active COVID-19. DNA of the CDR3: TGTGCCAGCACCGAAGGCGGAGGGGTCTCCTATGGCTACACCTTC. This sequence encodes CASTEGGGVSYGYTF.